The 2 T cell receptor beta chains below all came from one sample that was sequenced in a study of blood T cell repertoires in COVID-19. The method was immunoSEQ multiplex PCR; TCRdb's version includes in-frame clones alone and lacks a portion of them. The sample yields approximately 210,000 clones, around 86% seen once. Sequencing was performed on PBMCs or T cells enriched from blood (not recorded which). These receptors were collected from a man aged 25 to 45 in a cohort exposed to, infected with or recovered from COVID-19 (not recorded which).

The V and J genes are TRBV27 and TRBJ1-1; 8 nucleotides match TRBD1. CDR3 length: 14 residues. Germline V lookup: CDR1 MNHEY, CDR2 SMNVEV (reference sequence). The J segment lost 2 bases and the V segment lost 2 bases, leaving 1 base of the junction unmatched. The CDR3 sequence is CASSLQGANTEAFF. The CDR3 nucleotides read TGTGCCAGCAGTTTACAGGGGGCTAACACTGAAGCTTTCTTT.

The rearrangement uses TRBV18 and TRBJ2-7; 11 positions match TRBD2. CDR3 length: 17 amino acids. The germline CDR1 and CDR2 sequences are KGHSH and LQKENI. The trim removed 1 base at V and 0 bases at J, leaving 5 bases unmatched. CDR3 protein: CASSPLGTSGSSYEQYF. Written as DNA, the CDR3 is TGTGCCAGCTCACCACTTGGCACTAGCGGGAGCTCCTACGAGCAGTACTTC.